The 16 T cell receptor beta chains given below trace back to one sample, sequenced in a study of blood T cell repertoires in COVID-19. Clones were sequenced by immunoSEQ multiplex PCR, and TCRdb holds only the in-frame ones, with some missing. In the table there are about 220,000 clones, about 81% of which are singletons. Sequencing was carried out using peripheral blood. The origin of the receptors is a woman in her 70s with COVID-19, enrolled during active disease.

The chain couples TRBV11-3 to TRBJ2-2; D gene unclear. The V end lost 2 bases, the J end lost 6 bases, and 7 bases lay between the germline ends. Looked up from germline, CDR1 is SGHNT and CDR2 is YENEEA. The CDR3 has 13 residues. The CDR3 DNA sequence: TGTGCCAGCAGCTTATTCAATGCCGGGGAGCTGTTTTTT. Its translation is CASSLFNAGELFF. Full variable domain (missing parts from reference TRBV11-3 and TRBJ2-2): EAGVVQSPRYKIIEKKQPVAFWCNPISGHNTLYWYLQNLGQGPELLIRYENEEAVDDSQLPKDRFSAERLKGVDSTLKIQPAELGDSAVYLCASSLFNAGELFFGEGSRLTVL.

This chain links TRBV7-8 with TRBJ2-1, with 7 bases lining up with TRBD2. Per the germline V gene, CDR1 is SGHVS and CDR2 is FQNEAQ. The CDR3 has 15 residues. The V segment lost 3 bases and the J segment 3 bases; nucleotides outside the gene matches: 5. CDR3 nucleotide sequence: TGTGCCAGCAGCTTGGCTAGCGGAGACTACAATGAGCAGTTCTTC. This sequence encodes CASSLASGDYNEQFF. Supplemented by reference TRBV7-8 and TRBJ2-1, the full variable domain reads GAGVSQSPRYKVAKRGQDVALRCDPISGHVSLFWYQQALGQGPEFLTYFQNEAQLDKSGLPSDRFFAERPEGSVSTLKIQRTQQEDSAVYLCASSLASGDYNEQFFGPGTRLTVL.

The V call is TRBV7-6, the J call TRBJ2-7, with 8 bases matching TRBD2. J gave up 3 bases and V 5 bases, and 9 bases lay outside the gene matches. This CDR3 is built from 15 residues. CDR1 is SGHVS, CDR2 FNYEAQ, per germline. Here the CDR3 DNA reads TGTGCCAGCAGCCAAAGAAGCGGGAGTAGCTACGAGCAGTACTTC. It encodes CASSQRSGSSYEQYF.

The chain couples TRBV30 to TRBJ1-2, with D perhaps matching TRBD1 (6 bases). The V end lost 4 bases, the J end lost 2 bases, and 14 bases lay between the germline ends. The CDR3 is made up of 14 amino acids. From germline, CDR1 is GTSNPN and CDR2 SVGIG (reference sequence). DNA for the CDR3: TGTGCCTGGACGAGGACCGGGACAAACTATGGCTACACCTTC. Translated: CAWTRTGTNYGYTF.

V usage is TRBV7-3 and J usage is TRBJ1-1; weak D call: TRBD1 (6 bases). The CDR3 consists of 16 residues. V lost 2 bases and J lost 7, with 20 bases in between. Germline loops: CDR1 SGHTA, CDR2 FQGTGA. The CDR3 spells CASSLDPTGIYSEAFF. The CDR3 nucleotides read TGTGCCAGCAGCTTAGATCCGACAGGTATCTACAGTGAAGCTTTCTTT.

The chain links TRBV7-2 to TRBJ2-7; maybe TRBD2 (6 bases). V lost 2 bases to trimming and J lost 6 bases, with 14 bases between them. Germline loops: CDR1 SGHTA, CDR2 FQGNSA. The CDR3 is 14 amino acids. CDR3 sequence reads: CASSLIRQGGEQYF. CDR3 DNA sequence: TGTGCCAGCAGCTTAATAAGGCAGGGAGGCGAGCAGTACTTC.

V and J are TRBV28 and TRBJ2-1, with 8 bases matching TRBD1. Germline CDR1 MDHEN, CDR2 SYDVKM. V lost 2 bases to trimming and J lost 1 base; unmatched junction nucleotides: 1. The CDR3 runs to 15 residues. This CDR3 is CASSLTGGSYNEQFF. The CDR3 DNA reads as TGTGCCAGCAGTTTAACAGGGGGGTCCTACAATGAGCAGTTCTTC.

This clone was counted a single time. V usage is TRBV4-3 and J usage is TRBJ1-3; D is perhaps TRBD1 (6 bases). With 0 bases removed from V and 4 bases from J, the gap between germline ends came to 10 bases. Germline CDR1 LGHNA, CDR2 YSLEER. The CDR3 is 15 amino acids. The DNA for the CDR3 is TGCGCCAGCAGCCAAGAGGGGGGGCACGGAAACACCATATATTTT. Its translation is CASSQEGGHGNTIYF.

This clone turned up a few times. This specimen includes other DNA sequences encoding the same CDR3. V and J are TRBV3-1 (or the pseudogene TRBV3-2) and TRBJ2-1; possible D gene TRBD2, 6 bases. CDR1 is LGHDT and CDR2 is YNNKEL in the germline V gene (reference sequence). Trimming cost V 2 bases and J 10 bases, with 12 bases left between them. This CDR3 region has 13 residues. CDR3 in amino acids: CASSQRGGNEQFF. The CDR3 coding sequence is TGTGCCAGCAGCCAACGGGGCGGGAACGAGCAGTTCTTC.

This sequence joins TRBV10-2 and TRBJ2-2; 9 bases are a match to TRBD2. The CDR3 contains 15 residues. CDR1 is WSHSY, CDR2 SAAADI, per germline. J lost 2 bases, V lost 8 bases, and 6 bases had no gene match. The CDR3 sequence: CASAGTSFNTGELFF. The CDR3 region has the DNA TGCGCCAGCGCGGGGACTAGCTTTAACACCGGGGAGCTGTTTTTT.

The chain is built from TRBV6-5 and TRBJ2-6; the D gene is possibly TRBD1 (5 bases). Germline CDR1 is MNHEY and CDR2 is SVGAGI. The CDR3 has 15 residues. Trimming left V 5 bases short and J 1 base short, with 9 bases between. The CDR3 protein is CASSRGSSGANVLTF. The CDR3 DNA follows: TGTGCCAGCAGTAGGGGCTCGTCTGGGGCCAACGTCCTGACTTTC.

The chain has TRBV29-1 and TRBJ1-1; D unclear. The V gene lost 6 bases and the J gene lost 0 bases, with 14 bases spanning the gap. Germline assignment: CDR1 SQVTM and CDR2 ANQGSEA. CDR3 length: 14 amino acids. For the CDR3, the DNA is TGCAGCGTGAGTAACAGTTTCATGAACACTGAAGCTTTCTTT. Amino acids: CSVSNSFMNTEAFF. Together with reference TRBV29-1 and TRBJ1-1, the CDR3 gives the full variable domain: SAVISQKPSRDICQRGTSLTIQCQVDSQVTMMFWYRQQPGQSLTLIATANQGSEATYESGFVIDKFPISRPNLTFSTLTVSNMSPEDSSIYLCSVSNSFMNTEAFFGQGTRLTVV.

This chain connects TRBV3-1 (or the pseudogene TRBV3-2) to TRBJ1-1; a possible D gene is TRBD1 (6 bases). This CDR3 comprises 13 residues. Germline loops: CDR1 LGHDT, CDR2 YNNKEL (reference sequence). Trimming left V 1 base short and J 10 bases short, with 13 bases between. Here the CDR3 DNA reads TGTGCCAGCAGCCAAGTACCCCAGGGGCGAGCTTTCTTT. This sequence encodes CASSQVPQGRAFF.

The CDR3 bases are TGTGCCAGCAGCCAAGAAGGACTAGCGGGAGATCACGAGCAGTACTTC. Residues: CASSQEGLAGDHEQYF. The J gene is TRBJ2-7, the V gene TRBV4-2, with TRBD2 matching over 13 bases. Unmatched junction bases numbered 4, after V lost 0 bases and J lost 5 bases. Germline V lookup: CDR1 LGHNA, CDR2 YNFKEQ. This CDR3 spans 16 amino acids.

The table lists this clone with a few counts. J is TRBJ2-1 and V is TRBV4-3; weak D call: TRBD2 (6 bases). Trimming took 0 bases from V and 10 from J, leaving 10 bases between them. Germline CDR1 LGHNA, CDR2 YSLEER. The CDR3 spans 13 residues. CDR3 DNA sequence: TGCGCCAGCAGCCAAGAAAACAGCGGGGAGCAGTTCTTC. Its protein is CASSQENSGEQFF.

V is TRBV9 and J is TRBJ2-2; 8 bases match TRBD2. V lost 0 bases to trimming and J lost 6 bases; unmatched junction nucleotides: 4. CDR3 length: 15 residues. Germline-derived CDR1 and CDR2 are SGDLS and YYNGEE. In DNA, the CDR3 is TGTGCCAGCAGCGTAGCAGAGACTAGCGCCGGGGAGCTGTTTTTT. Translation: CASSVAETSAGELFF.